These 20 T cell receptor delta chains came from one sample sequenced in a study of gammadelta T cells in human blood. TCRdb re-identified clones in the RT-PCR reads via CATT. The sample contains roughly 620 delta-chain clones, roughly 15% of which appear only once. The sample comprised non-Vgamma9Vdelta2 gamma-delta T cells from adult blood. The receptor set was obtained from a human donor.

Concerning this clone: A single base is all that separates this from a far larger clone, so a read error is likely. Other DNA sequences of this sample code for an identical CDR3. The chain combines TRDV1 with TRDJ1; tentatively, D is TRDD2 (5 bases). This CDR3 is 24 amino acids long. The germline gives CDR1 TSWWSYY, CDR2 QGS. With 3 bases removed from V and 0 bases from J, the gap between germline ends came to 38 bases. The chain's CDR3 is CALGESSAYGCLEGFGPYTDKLIF. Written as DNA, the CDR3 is TGTGCTCTTGGGGAGTCGTCGGCCTACGGGTGTCTAGAGGGCTTCGGACCCTACACCGATAAACTCATCTTT.

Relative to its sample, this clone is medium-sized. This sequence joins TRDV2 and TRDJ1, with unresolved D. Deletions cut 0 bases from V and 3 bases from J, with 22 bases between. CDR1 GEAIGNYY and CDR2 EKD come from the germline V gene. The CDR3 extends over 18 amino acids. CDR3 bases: TGTGCCTGTGACACCGAGTCCCCCCCCTGGAGAGCCCCCGATAAACTCATCTTT. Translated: CACDTESPPWRAPDKLIF.

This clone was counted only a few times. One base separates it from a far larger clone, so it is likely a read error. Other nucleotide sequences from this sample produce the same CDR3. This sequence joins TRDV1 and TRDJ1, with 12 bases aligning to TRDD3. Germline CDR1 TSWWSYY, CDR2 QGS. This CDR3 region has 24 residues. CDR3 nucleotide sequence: TGTGCTCTTGGGGACCTCTCCCTTGCCTTCCTCCATTACTGGGGGATACAAGGTGCCGATAAACTCATCTTC. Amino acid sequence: CALGDLSLAFLHYWGIQGADKLIF.

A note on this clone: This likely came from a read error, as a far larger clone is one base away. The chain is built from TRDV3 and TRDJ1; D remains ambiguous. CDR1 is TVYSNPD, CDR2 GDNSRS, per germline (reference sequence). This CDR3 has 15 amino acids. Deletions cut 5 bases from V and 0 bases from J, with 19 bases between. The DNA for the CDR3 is TGTGCCGTCTACCCCTTGGAGAAGTACACCGATAAACTCATCTTT. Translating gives CAVYPLEKYTDKLIF.

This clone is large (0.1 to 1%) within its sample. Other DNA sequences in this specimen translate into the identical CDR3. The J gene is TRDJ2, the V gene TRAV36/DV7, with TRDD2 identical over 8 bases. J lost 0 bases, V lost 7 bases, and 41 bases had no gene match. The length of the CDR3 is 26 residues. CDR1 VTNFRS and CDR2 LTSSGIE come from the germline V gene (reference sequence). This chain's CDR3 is CAPLPDGLPRCYWSHPLFTLTAQLFF. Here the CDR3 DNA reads TGTGCTCCACTCCCCGACGGCCTTCCTAGGTGTTACTGGTCCCACCCCCTATTTACTTTGACAGCACAACTCTTCTTT.

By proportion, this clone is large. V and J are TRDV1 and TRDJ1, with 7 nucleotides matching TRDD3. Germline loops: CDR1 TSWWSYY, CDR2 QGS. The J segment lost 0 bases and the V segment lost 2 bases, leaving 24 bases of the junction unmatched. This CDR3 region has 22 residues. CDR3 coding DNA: TGTGCTCTTGGGGAATTTGGCTTTCCAGACCGTTACTGGGGATCGTACACCGATAAACTCATCTTT. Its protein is CALGEFGFPDRYWGSYTDKLIF.

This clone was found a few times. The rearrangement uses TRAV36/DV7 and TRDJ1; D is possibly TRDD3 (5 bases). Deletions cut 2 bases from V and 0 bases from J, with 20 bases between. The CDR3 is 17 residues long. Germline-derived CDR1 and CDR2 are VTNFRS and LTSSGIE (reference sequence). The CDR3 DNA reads TGTGCTGTGGAATGCCCCTGGGTGAGCCCGTACACCGATAAACTCATCTTT. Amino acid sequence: CAVECPWVSPYTDKLIF. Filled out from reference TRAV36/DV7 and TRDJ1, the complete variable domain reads EDKVVQSPLSLVVHEGDTVTLNCSYEVTNFRSLLWYKQEKKAPTFLFMLTSSGIEKKSGRLSSILDKKELSSILNITATQTGDSAIYLCAVECPWVSPYTDKLIFGKGTRVTVEP.

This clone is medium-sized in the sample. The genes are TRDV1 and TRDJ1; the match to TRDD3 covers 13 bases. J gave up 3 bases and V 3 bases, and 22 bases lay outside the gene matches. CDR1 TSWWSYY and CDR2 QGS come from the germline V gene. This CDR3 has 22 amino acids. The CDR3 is CALGDLPTRPSYWGIRADKLIF. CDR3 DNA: TGTGCTCTTGGGGACCTTCCTACGCGCCCTAGTTACTGGGGGATACGGGCCGATAAACTCATCTTT.

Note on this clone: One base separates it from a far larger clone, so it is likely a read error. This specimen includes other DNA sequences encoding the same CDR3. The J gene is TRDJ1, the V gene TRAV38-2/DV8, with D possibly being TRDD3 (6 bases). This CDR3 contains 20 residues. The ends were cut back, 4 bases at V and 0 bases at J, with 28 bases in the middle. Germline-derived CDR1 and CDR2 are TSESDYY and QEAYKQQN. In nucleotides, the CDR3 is TGTGCTTATAGGGAGGCGAGCTGGGGCCCCCTGGGGCTGTACACCGATAAACTCATCTTT. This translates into CAYREASWGPLGLYTDKLIF.

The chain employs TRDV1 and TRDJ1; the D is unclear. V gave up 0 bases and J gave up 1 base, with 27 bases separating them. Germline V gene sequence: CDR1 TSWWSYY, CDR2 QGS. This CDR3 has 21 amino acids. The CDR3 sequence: CALGELMAWPQFGRSTDKLIF. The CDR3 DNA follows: TGTGCTCTTGGGGAACTAATGGCGTGGCCCCAATTCGGACGGAGCACCGATAAACTCATCTTT.

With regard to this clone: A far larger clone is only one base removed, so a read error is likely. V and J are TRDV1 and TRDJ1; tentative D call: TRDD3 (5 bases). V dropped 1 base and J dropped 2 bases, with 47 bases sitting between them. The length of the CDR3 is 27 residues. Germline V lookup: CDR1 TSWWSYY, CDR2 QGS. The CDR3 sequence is CALGEPCPVGPQILTGMSRFWTDKLIF. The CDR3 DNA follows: TGTGCTCTTGGGGAACCCTGCCCGGTGGGGCCTCAAATCCTCACAGGGATGAGCCGGTTTTGGACCGATAAACTCATCTTT.

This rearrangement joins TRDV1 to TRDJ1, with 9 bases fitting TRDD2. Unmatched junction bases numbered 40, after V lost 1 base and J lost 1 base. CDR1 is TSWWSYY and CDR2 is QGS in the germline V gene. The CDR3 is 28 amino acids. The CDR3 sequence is CALGEPPRWGWVGAFLQYWADCTDKLIF. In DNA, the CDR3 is TGTGCTCTTGGGGAACCTCCCCGTTGGGGCTGGGTGGGGGCCTTCCTACAGTACTGGGCGGACTGCACCGATAAACTCATCTTT.

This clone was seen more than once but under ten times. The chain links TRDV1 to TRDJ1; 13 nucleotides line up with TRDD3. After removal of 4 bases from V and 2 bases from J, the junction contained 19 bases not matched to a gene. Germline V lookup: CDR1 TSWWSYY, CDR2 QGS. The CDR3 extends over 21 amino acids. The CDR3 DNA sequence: TGTGCTCTTGGGGGGGTTTTACGGTGGTACTGGGGGATACGGGGGACCGATAAACTCATCTTT. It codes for CALGGVLRWYWGIRGTDKLIF.

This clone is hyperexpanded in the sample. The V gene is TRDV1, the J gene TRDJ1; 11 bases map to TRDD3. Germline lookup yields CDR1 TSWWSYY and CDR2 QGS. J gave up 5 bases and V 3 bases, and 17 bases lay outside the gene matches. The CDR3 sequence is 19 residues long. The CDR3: CALGDPPSFLGGYADKLIF. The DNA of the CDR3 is TGTGCTCTTGGGGATCCCCCTTCCTTTCTTGGGGGATACGCGGATAAACTCATCTTT.

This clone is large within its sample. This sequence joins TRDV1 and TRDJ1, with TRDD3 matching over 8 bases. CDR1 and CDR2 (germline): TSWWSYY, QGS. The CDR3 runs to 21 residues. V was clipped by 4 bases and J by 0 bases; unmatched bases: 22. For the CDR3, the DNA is TGTGCTCTTGGGGCCCCACTTCCAATACTTGGGGGATGGGGCTACACCGATAAACTCATCTTT. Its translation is CALGAPLPILGGWGYTDKLIF.

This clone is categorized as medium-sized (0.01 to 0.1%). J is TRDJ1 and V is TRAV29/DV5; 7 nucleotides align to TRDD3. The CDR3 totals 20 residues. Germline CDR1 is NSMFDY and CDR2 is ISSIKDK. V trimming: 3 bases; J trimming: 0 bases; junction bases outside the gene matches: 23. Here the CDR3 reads CAAKCPPPGWLGVNTDKLIF. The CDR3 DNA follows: TGTGCAGCAAAATGCCCCCCCCCCGGATGGCTGGGGGTTAACACCGATAAACTCATCTTT.

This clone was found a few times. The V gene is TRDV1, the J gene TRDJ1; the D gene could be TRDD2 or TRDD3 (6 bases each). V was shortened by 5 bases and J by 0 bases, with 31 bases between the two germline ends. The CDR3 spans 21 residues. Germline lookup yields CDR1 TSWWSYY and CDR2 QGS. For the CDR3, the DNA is TGTGCTCTTGGGCCGATGGCCCCTCCTACGTCTGGGGCTTGGCACACCGATAAACTCATCTTT. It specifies CALGPMAPPTSGAWHTDKLIF.

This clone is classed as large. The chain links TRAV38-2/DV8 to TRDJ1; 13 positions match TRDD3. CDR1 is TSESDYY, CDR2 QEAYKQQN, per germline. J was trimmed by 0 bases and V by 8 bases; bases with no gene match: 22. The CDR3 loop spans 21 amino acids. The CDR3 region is CAYVSYPLYWGIRVYTDKLIF. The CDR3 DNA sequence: TGTGCTTACGTTTCCTACCCCTTGTACTGGGGGATACGGGTTTACACCGATAAACTCATCTTT.

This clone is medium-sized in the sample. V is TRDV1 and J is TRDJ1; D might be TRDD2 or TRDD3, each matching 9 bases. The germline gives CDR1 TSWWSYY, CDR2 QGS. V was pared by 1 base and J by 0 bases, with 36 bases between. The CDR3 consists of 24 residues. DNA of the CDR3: TGTGCTCTTGGGGAACAGTCCTTCCTACGTATGTTTAGGGGATACGGGGCTTACACCGATAAACTCATCTTT. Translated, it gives CALGEQSFLRMFRGYGAYTDKLIF.

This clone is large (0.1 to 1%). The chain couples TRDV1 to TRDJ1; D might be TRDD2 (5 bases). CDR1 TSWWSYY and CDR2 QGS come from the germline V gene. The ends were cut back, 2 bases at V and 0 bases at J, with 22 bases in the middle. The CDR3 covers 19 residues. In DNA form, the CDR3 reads TGTGCTCTTGGGGAATTTATATCCAGGATTTCCTCTTACACCGATAAACTCATCTTT. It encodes CALGEFISRISSYTDKLIF.